This entry lists 14 T cell receptor beta chains sequenced from one sample in a study of blood T cell repertoires in COVID-19. Produced via immunoSEQ multiplex PCR; TCRdb's table is partial and in-frame only. The data show over 150,000 clones, with over 60% seen just once and under 2% held by the top ten. The sequencing input was peripheral blood. These receptors all stem from an elderly man with acute or convalescent COVID-19.

J is TRBJ1-3 and V is TRBV11-2; 7 bases map to TRBD1. The germline V gene has CDR1 SGHAT and CDR2 FQNNGV. After removal of 5 bases from V and 0 bases from J, the junction contained 4 bases not matched to a gene. CDR3 length: 15 amino acids. CDR3 in amino acids: CASSLTGVSGNTIYF. CDR3 coding DNA: TGTGCCAGCAGCCTTACAGGGGTCTCTGGAAACACCATATATTTT.

J is TRBJ2-7 and V is TRBV20-1; 7 bases match TRBD2. The length of the CDR3 is 14 residues. Germline V gene data show CDR1 as DFQATT and CDR2 as SNEGSKA (reference sequence). Trimming cost V 3 bases and J 7 bases; bases outside gene matches: 12. CDR3 protein: CSASNSPVGGEQYV. The CDR3 bases are TGCAGTGCTAGTAATAGTCCCGTGGGAGGGGAGCAGTACGTC.

This sequence joins TRBV4-1 and TRBJ2-1; 8 bases agree with TRBD1. Losses at the gene ends were 3 bases for V and 3 bases for J; bases not matched to a gene: 7. Germline V gives CDR1 MGHRA, CDR2 YSYEKL. This CDR3 region has 16 residues. The CDR3 loop is CASSHADRAHYNEQFF. In DNA form, the CDR3 reads TGCGCCAGCAGCCACGCGGACAGGGCCCACTACAATGAGCAGTTCTTC.

The chain joins TRBV6-2 or TRBV6-3 to TRBJ2-7; 8 positions agree with TRBD1. The CDR3 runs to 15 residues. CDR1 and CDR2 (germline): MNHEY, SVGEGT. With V trimmed by 4 bases and J by 0 bases, 5 bases remained unmatched. The CDR3 DNA follows: TGTGCCAGCAGTTCAGAGACAGGGGCCTCCTACGAGCAGTACTTC. It codes for CASSSETGASYEQYF.

The chain has TRBV5-1 and TRBJ2-3, with 7 bases identical to TRBD2. The V gene's germline CDR1 is SGHRS and CDR2 YFSETQ. V lost 5 bases, J lost 2 bases, and 11 bases stayed unmatched. This CDR3 comprises 16 residues. The CDR3 loop reads CASRSLGLAVTDTQYF. The CDR3 bases are TGCGCCAGCAGATCCCTCGGGCTAGCGGTCACAGATACGCAGTATTTT. Full variable domain (missing parts from reference TRBV5-1 and TRBJ2-3): KAGVTQTPRYLIKTRGQQVTLSCSPISGHRSVSWYQQTPGQGLQFLFEYFSETQRNKGNFPGRFSGRQFSNSRSEMNVSTLELGDSALYLCASRSLGLAVTDTQYFGPGTRLTVL.

The genes are TRBV10-3 and TRBJ2-3; TRBD1 aligns across 7 bases. Unmatched junction bases numbered 7, after V lost 9 bases and J lost 4 bases. The CDR3 sequence is 13 residues long. Germline V gives CDR1 ENHRY, CDR2 SYGVKD. The CDR3 reads CAIKTGFADTQYF. In nucleotides, the CDR3 is TGTGCCATTAAGACAGGGTTTGCAGATACGCAGTATTTT.

The V call is TRBV18, the J call TRBJ1-1; no clear D. The CDR3 extends over 13 amino acids. CDR1 KGHSH and CDR2 LQKENI come from the germline V gene. V was clipped by 6 bases and J by 0 bases, with 8 bases between them. The CDR3 spells CASSTPMNTEAFF. CDR3 in DNA: TGTGCCAGCTCCACGCCTATGAACACTGAAGCTTTCTTT.

The gene calls are TRBV30 and TRBJ2-5, with 8 bases aligning to TRBD1. Germline assignment: CDR1 GTSNPN and CDR2 SVGIG (reference sequence). The V gene end was trimmed by 2 bases and the J gene end by 5 bases; junction bases not matched to a gene: 10. The CDR3 has 15 residues. CDR3 sequence: CAWSFGTGPSETQYF. As DNA, the CDR3 is TGTGCCTGGAGTTTTGGGACAGGCCCCAGTGAGACCCAGTACTTC.

This rearrangement joins TRBV4-2 to TRBJ1-1; 7 bases align to TRBD1. In germline, CDR1 is LGHNA, CDR2 YNFKEQ. Trimming took 0 bases from V and 11 from J; bases not matched to a gene: 12. The CDR3 consists of 15 residues. CDR3 DNA sequence: TGTGCCAGCAGCCAAGAGGGACAGCGGGCGTTATGGGCTTTCTTT. This translates into CASSQEGQRALWAFF.

The chain couples TRBV29-1 to TRBJ2-5; a weak D match, TRBD1 (6 bases). Trimming took 7 bases from V and 4 from J, leaving 19 bases between them. In germline, CDR1 is SQVTM, CDR2 ANQGSEA. The CDR3 is 14 amino acids. CDR3: CSAQTGRDAETQYF. Written as DNA, the CDR3 is TGCAGCGCCCAGACAGGCAGGGACGCAGAGACCCAGTACTTC.

J is TRBJ1-6 and V is TRBV6-5; D might be TRBD1 (6 bases). This CDR3 has 15 residues. V was trimmed by 6 bases and J by 6 bases, leaving 15 bases between them. Per the germline V gene, CDR1 is MNHEY and CDR2 is SVGAGI. The CDR3 coding sequence is TGTGCCAGCAGGGGCCCCACAGGGTCTAATTCACCCCTCCACTTT. It codes for CASRGPTGSNSPLHF.

CDR3 sequence reads: CASQDSGTGGETQYF. CDR3 nucleotides: TGCGCCAGCCAGGACTCCGGGACAGGGGGAGAGACCCAGTACTTC. The chain uses TRBV10-1 and TRBJ2-5; the match to TRBD1 covers 11 bases. Germline CDR1 is WNHNN and CDR2 is SYGVQD (reference sequence). The length of the CDR3 is 15 residues. V dropped 8 bases and J dropped 4; count of bases not matched to a gene: 9.

The genes are TRBV7-6 and TRBJ1-3; no clear D. Germline-derived CDR1 and CDR2 are SGHVS and FNYEAQ. This CDR3 contains 16 residues. V was pared by 0 bases and J by 0 bases, with 9 bases between. The CDR3 region is CASSLAPTDSGNTIYF. The CDR3, as DNA: TGTGCCAGCAGCTTAGCCCCAACAGACTCTGGAAACACCATATATTTT.

The chain carries TRBV20-1 and TRBJ1-5, with a tentative D call TRBD1 (5 bases). This CDR3 contains 16 residues. Between the trimmed V and J ends, which lost 3 bases and 2 bases, there was a span of 17 bases. The germline gives CDR1 DFQATT, CDR2 SNEGSKA (reference sequence). CDR3 sequence (DNA): TGCAGTGCTAGTAAGGGCGACCGGGGGGGCAATCAGCCCCAGCATTTT. Its translation: CSASKGDRGGNQPQHF.